The present entry profiles one T cell receptor (beta chain) with its context. These data come from a study of blood T cell repertoires in COVID-19. For the study at large: Donors in the United States, Italy and Spain gave samples during acute or convalescent COVID-19. Sources were T cells, B-cell-depleted T cells, or PBMCs; the material itself was cDNA or gDNA.

Here immunoSEQ multiplex PCR was the method, and the copy in TCRdb shows in-frame clones only, minus some. The sample holds about 53,000 clones; roughly 80% are singletons and the top ten take less than 3%. The CDR3 contains 12 residues. V lost 10 bases to trimming and J lost 2 bases, with 11 bases between them. Per germline, CDR1 MDHEN and CDR2 SYDVKM. The origin of this receptor is a woman aged 55-70 years with acute or convalescent COVID-19. The sequenced sample consisted of peripheral blood. The chain joins TRBV28 to TRBJ1-1, with D possibly matching TRBD1 (6 bases). CDR3 nucleotide sequence: TGTGCCACGCAACAGGGTAACACTGAAGCTTTCTTT. Encoded protein: CATQQGNTEAFF.